This T cell receptor (beta chain) was profiled in a study of cytomegalovirus exposure and HLA in healthy donors. PCR used 60 Vbeta primers and 13 Jbeta primers. Sequencing was performed with immunoSEQ multiplex PCR; in TCRdb, only in-frame clones are kept and a portion is missing. The table has roughly 200,000 clones, 60% to 85% seen once; the top ten hold 2.9%. A word on this clone: Its specificity is not known.

Study-wide results and limits: When analyzed later, a missense DCLRE1C variant was found to be linked to TCR beta V- and J-gene trimming. Around 160 TCR beta chains were listed as cytomegalovirus-associated. It emerged from a later analysis that several of the most significant clusters appeared to be linked to common viral pathogens.

Per germline, CDR1 SGDLS and CDR2 YYNGEE. The V and J ends lost 6 bases and 2 bases respectively, with 15 bases between them. The CDR3 length is 14 residues. The sequencing sample was made of PBMCs. This receptor was obtained from a male donor in good health and CMV-seronegative. The chain combines TRBV9 with TRBJ2-7; tentatively, D is TRBD2 (6 bases). The CDR3 is CASTRGSGTYEQYF. In DNA, the CDR3 is TGTGCCAGCACCCGGGGGTCGGGGACCTACGAGCAGTACTTC.